This is a list of T cell receptor beta chains from one sample in a study of T-cell memory formation after mild COVID-19. TCRdb called the 5' RACE reads again in MiXCR, with one record for every CDR3 protein. Of about 430,000 distinct CDR3 sequences listed, more than 15% are singletons. The material sequenced was PBMCs or a T cell subset sorted from them (not recorded which). These receptors were taken from a young man who had mild COVID-19 (a few samples of this study predate the infection). Cell type and time point are not known. CDR3s include the opening cysteine and the closing phenylalanine or tryptophan. A D gene is named only where the DNA matches it firmly. A row's size may be missing; if present it is once, few, many or a size class.

size	V	D	J	CDR3	DNA
few	TRBV9	TRBD2	TRBJ2-5	CASSVVLWAGTSGQETQYF	TGTGCCAGCAGCGTAGTTTTATGGGCGGGGACTAGCGGCCAAGAGACCCAGTACTTC
-	TRBV7-9	TRBD2	TRBJ2-3	CASSPYRLAGTDTQYF	TGTGCCAGCAGTCCCTATCGACTAGCGGGGACAGATACGCAGTATTTT
few	TRBV24-1	TRBD1	TRBJ2-5	CATSESGTGAETQYF	TGTGCCACCAGTGAATCCGGGACAGGGGCAGAGACCCAGTACTTC
few	TRBV5-1	TRBD1	TRBJ1-1	CASSRTGGSTEAFF	TGCGCCAGCAGCAGGACAGGGGGCTCTACTGAAGCTTTCTTT
few	TRBV12-3/TRBV12-4	-	TRBJ2-5	CASSDLGARSF	TGTGCCAGCAGTGATTTAGGCGCCCGCAGCTTC
many	TRBV20-1	TRBD1	TRBJ2-1	CSASRGPGNEQFF	TGCAGTGCTAGTAGGGGGCCGGGAAATGAGCAGTTCTTC
few	TRBV6-1	-	TRBJ1-1	CASSERQGDTEAFF	TGTGCCAGCAGTGAGCGGCAGGGCGACACTGAAGCTTTCTTT
many	TRBV10-3	-	TRBJ1-2	CAISESGGAGYGYTF	TGTGCCATCAGTGAGTCCGGGGGCGCGGGCTATGGCTACACCTTC
-	TRBV2	-	TRBJ2-1	CASRGRGGAGRNEQFF	TGTGCCAGCAGGGGCCGCGGCGGGGCGGGGAGGAATGAGCAGTTCTTC
few	TRBV6-5	-	TRBJ2-7	CASSYSLGANYEQYF	TGTGCCAGCAGTTACTCCCTCGGCGCCAACTACGAGCAGTACTTC
-	TRBV11-3	-	TRBJ2-3	CASSPAWSTDTQYF	TGTGCCAGCAGCCCTGCTTGGAGCACAGATACGCAGTATTTT
few	TRBV4-2	-	TRBJ2-1	CASSQEELGNEQFF	TGTGCCAGCAGCCAAGAGGAACTCGGGAATGAGCAGTTCTTC
-	TRBV4-1	-	TRBJ1-5	CASSQGYRSDQPQHF	TGCGCCAGCAGCCAAGGGTATAGGAGCGATCAGCCCCAGCATTTT
few	TRBV5-6	-	TRBJ2-1	CASSLEYGARRFF	TGTGCCAGCAGCTTGGAATACGGGGCCAGACGATTCTTC
-	TRBV7-9	-	TRBJ1-2	CASSLGRTGGVDGYTF	TGTGCCAGCAGCTTAGGCAGGACTGGTGGCGTCGATGGCTACACCTTC
-	TRBV19	-	TRBJ1-5	CASSINRGSSQPQHF	TGTGCCAGTAGTATTAACCGGGGGTCAAGCCAGCCCCAGCATTTT
-	TRBV5-5	-	TRBJ1-1	CASSDLQGWGTEAFF	TGTGCCAGCAGCGACCTACAGGGTTGGGGCACTGAAGCTTTCTTT
few	TRBV12-3/TRBV12-4	-	TRBJ2-7	CASGRATEQYF	TGTGCCAGCGGTCGGGCTACCGAGCAGTACTTC
-	TRBV12-3/TRBV12-4	-	TRBJ1-1	CASSSTGGLGTEAFF	TGTGCCAGCAGTTCGACAGGCGGGTTGGGCACTGAAGCTTTCTTT
-	TRBV7-2	-	TRBJ2-7	CASSPQSSSYEQYF	TGTGCCAGCAGCCCCCAGAGTTCCTCCTACGAGCAGTACTTC
-	TRBV7-9	TRBD1	TRBJ2-1	CASSFGTGVRDEQFF	TGTGCCAGCAGCTTTGGGACAGGGGTTAGGGATGAGCAGTTCTTC
-	TRBV5-8	TRBD1	TRBJ2-1	CASSLFRGRSYNEQFF	TGTGCCAGCAGCTTGTTTAGGGGGCGCTCCTACAATGAGCAGTTCTTC
few	TRBV5-1	TRBD1	TRBJ1-2	CASSAMTGPSHGYTF	TGCGCCAGCAGCGCGATGACAGGGCCGTCCCATGGCTACACCTTC
few	TRBV5-1	-	TRBJ2-3	CASSTGPTGTQYF	TGCGCCAGCAGCACCGGACCGACGGGTACGCAGTATTTT
few	TRBV6-2/TRBV6-3	TRBD1	TRBJ1-1	CASIPRQGRAEAFF	TGTGCCAGCATTCCCCGACAGGGGAGAGCTGAAGCTTTCTTT
few	TRBV11-2	-	TRBJ1-5	CASSLFGDQPQHF	TGTGCCAGCAGCTTGTTTGGTGATCAGCCCCAGCATTTT
few	TRBV7-2	-	TRBJ2-3	CASSPEAALRTHTDTQYF	TGTGCCAGCAGCCCGGAGGCCGCCCTACGAACGCACACAGATACGCAGTATTTT
few	TRBV5-1	-	TRBJ1-1	CASSPTGPETEAFF	TGCGCCAGCAGCCCGACAGGCCCCGAAACTGAAGCTTTCTTT
few	TRBV5-1	TRBD2	TRBJ2-1	CASSDGGDFWAKQFF	TGCGCCAGCAGCGACGGGGGGGACTTCTGGGCCAAGCAGTTCTTC